What follows is one T cell receptor (beta chain) and its context. This PCR relied on a set of 60 Vbeta primers and 13 Jbeta primers. Data came from immunoSEQ multiplex PCR; TCRdb stores just in-frame clones and leaves some out. The repertoire holds under 80,000 clones, with about four fifths as singletons. Donors counted as nominally healthy when sampled, yet unrecorded immune exposures were likely. The data stem from a study of cytomegalovirus exposure and HLA in healthy donors. This CDR3 spans 11 amino acids. V was shortened by 3 bases and J by 14 bases, with 14 bases between the two germline ends. Germline V gene sequence: CDR1 DFQATT, CDR2 SNEGSKA (reference sequence).

Specimen: PBMCs. This receptor was identified in a man aged 50 or older in good health and CMV-seropositive. The V call is TRBV20-1, the J call TRBJ2-1, with a weak D call TRBD1 (6 bases). In DNA, the CDR3 is TGCAGTGCTAGTCAGGGGAATTTGAAGTTCTTC. This encodes CSASQGNLKFF.